The sequence of this T cell receptor beta chain was determined in a study of blood T cell repertoires in COVID-19. Germline V gene data show CDR1 as SGDLS and CDR2 as YYNGEE. The CDR3 extends over 14 amino acids. Trimming pared 0 bases from V and 12 bases from J, leaving 15 bases between. This clone was seen just once. Sequencing was performed with immunoSEQ multiplex PCR; in TCRdb, only in-frame clones are kept and a portion is missing. The sample has some 270,000 clones, 85% to 90% seen once; the top ten hold roughly 4.5%. Sequenced input: peripheral blood. The source is a woman in her 40s who had recovered from COVID-19. The chain employs TRBV9 and TRBJ1-4, with a weak D call TRBD1 (5 bases). The CDR3 protein is CASSVGGVGGELFF. CDR3 nucleotide sequence: TGTGCCAGCAGCGTAGGAGGGGTCGGAGGGGAACTGTTTTTT.